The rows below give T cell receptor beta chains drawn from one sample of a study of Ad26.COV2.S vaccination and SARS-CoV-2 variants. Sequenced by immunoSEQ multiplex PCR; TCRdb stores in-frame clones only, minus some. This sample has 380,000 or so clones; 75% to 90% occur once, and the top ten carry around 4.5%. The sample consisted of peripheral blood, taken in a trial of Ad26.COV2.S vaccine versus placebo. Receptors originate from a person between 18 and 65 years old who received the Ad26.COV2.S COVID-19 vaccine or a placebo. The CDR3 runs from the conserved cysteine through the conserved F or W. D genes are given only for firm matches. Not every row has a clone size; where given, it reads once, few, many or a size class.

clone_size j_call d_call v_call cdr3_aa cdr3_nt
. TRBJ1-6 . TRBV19 CASSIQASNSPLHF TGTGCCAGTAGTATCCAAGCTTCCAATTCACCCCTCCACTTT
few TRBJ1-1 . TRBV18 CASSLHNEAFF TGTGCCAGCTCACTCCATAATGAAGCTTTCTTT
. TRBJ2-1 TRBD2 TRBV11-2 CASSLVPPGSGFHNEQFF TGTGCCAGCAGCTTAGTGCCCCCGGGTAGCGGGTTCCACAATGAGCAGTTCTTC
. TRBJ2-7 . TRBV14 CASSLRTVSYEQYF TGTGCCAGCAGCTTGCGGACAGTCTCCTACGAGCAGTACTTC
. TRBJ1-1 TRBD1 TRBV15 CATSGVGQGFRNTEAFF TGTGCCACCAGCGGTGTGGGACAGGGGTTTAGGAACACTGAAGCTTTCTTT
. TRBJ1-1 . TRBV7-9 CASSSNRELNTEAFF TGTGCCAGCAGCTCTAACAGGGAACTAAACACTGAAGCTTTCTTT
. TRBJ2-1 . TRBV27 CASMETTGEQFF TGTGCCAGCATGGAAACGACGGGGGAGCAGTTCTTC
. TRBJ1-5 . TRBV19 CASRYRGNQPQHF TGTGCCAGTAGATACAGGGGCAATCAGCCCCAGCATTTT
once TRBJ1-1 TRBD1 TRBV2 CASSVGPQGMNTEAFF TGTGCCAGCAGTGTCGGGCCACAGGGGATGAACACTGAAGCTTTCTTT
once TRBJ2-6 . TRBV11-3 CASSPGRGANVLTF TGTGCCAGCAGCCCAGGGAGGGGGGCCAACGTCCTGACTTTC
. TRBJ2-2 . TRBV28 CASSRGAGTGELFF TGTGCCAGCAGTCGAGGGGCGGGCACCGGGGAGCTGTTTTTT
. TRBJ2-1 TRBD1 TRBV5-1 CASSPGQARNEQFF TGCGCCAGCAGCCCGGGACAGGCTAGGAATGAGCAGTTCTTC
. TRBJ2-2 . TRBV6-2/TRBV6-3 CASSYGGTGNTGELFF TGTGCCAGCAGTTACGGCGGGACTGGAAACACCGGGGAGCTGTTTTTT
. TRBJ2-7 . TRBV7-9 CASSPPDNGYEQYF TGTGCCAGCAGCCCCCCGGACAACGGTTACGAGCAGTACTTC
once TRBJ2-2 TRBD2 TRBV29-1 CSVYSGRAAGELFF TGCAGCGTCTATAGCGGGAGGGCCGCCGGGGAGCTGTTTTTT
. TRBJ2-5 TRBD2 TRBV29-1 CSAGLAGRETQYF TGCAGCGCCGGACTAGCGGGGAGGGAGACCCAGTACTTC
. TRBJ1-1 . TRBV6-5 CASSMTELNTEAFF TGTGCCAGCAGTATGACTGAGCTGAACACTGAAGCTTTCTTT
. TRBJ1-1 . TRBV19 CASSPRTPVGGPKTEAFF TGTGCCAGTAGTCCACGGACCCCCGTTGGGGGCCCAAAGACTGAAGCTTTCTTT
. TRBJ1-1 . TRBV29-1 CSASLDGYTEAFF TGCAGCGCCTCCTTGGACGGCTACACTGAAGCTTTCTTT
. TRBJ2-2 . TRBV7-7 CASSLRTNTGELFF TGTGCTAGCAGCCTAAGAACGAACACCGGGGAGCTGTTTTTT
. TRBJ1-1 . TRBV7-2 CASSLDRRTEAFF TGTGCCAGCAGCCTGGACAGACGCACTGAAGCTTTCTTT
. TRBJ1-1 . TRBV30 CAFARVIGEAFF TGTGCCTTCGCCCGGGTTATAGGTGAAGCTTTCTTT
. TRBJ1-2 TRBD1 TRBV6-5 CASSSGQGAGYGYTF TGTGCCAGCAGCTCCGGACAGGGGGCCGGCTATGGCTACACCTTC
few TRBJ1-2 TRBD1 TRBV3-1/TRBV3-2 CASSATGGSGYTF TGTGCCAGCAGCGCTACAGGGGGCTCTGGCTACACCTTC
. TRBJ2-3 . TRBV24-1 CATSDLPGAGADTQYF TGTGCCACCAGTGATTTGCCGGGGGCTGGGGCAGATACGCAGTATTTT
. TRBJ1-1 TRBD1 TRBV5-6 CASRSGGGDTEAFF TGTGCCAGCAGGTCAGGGGGCGGGGACACTGAAGCTTTCTTT
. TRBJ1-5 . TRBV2 CASSGSIYSNQPQHF TGTGCCAGCAGCGGGAGTATTTATAGCAATCAGCCCCAGCATTTT
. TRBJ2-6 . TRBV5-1 CASSLAGVGANVLTF TGCGCCAGCAGCTTGGCCGGGGTTGGGGCCAACGTCCTGACTTTC
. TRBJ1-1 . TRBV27 CASSLSSGNTEAFF TGTGCCAGCAGTTTATCCTCAGGGAACACTGAAGCTTTCTTT
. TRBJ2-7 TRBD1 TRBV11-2 CASTDRVSGSYEQYF TGTGCCAGCACCGACAGGGTATCGGGCTCCTACGAGCAGTACTTC
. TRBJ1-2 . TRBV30 CAWSGEGTYYGYTF TGTGCCTGGAGTGGGGAGGGGACGTATTATGGCTACACCTTC
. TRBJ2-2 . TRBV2 CASSLYTGELFF TGTGCCAGCAGTTTATACACCGGGGAGCTGTTTTTT
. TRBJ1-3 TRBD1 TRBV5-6 CASSLQGAGNTIYF TGTGCCAGCAGCTTACAGGGGGCTGGAAACACCATATATTTT
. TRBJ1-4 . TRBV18 CASSPQGTNEKLFF TGTGCCAGCTCACCCCAGGGTACAAATGAAAAACTGTTTTTT
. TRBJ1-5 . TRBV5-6 CASSSRGEGITQPQHF TGTGCCAGCAGCTCACGAGGAGAGGGAATCACTCAGCCCCAGCATTTT
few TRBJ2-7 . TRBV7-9 CATTLGPYEQYF TGTGCCACCACCTTGGGGCCCTACGAGCAGTACTTC
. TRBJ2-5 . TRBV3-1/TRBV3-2 CASSHWAQDQETQYF TGTGCCAGCAGCCATTGGGCCCAGGACCAAGAGACCCAGTACTTC
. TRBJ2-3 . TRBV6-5 CASSHVRETQYF TGTGCCAGCAGTCATGTCAGGGAAACGCAGTATTTT
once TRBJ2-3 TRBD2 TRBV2 CASISNSGSTDTQYF TGTGCCAGCATCAGCAATAGCGGGTCCACAGATACGCAGTATTTT
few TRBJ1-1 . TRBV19 CASTLTPNTEAFF TGTGCCAGTACCCTGACCCCGAACACTGAAGCTTTCTTT
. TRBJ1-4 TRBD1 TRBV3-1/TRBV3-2 CASSLGQGNEKLFF TGTGCCAGCAGCCTAGGACAGGGTAATGAAAAACTGTTTTTT
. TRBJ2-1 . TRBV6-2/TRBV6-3 CASSWGAYNEQFF TGTGCCAGCAGTTGGGGAGCCTACAATGAGCAGTTCTTC
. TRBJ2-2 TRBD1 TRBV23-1 CASSQPDRGNANTGELFF TGCGCCAGCAGTCAACCGGACAGGGGAAACGCGAACACCGGGGAGCTGTTTTTT
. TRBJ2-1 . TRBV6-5 CASRITGSIHNEQFF TGTGCCAGCAGGATAACAGGGAGCATCCACAATGAGCAGTTCTTC
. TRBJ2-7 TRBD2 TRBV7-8 CASSLGAGGVYEQYF TGTGCCAGCAGCTTAGGGGCGGGGGGTGTCTACGAGCAGTACTTC
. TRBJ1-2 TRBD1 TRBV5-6 CASSLNRGRSGYTF TGTGCCAGCAGCCTCAACAGGGGGCGCAGTGGCTACACCTTC
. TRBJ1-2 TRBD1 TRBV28 CASSPSRQGTSRYGYTF TGTGCCAGCAGCCCTTCGAGACAGGGGACTTCGCGCTATGGCTACACCTTC
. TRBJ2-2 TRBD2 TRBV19 CASSIALAGGHTGELFF TGTGCCAGTAGTATAGCCCTAGCGGGGGGACACACCGGGGAGCTGTTTTTT
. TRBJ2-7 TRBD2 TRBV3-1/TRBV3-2 CASSRGLADIYEQYF TGTGCCAGCAGCCGGGGACTAGCGGACATCTACGAGCAGTACTTC
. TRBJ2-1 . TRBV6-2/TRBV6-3 CASSYTPAGKQFF TGTGCCAGCAGTTACACCCCCGCCGGAAAGCAGTTCTTC
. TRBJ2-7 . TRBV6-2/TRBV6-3 CASSPGWYEQYF TGTGCCAGCAGCCCAGGGTGGTACGAGCAGTACTTC
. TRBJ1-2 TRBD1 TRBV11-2 CASSLQGASANYGYTF TGTGCCAGCAGCTTACAGGGGGCCTCGGCTAACTATGGCTACACCTTC